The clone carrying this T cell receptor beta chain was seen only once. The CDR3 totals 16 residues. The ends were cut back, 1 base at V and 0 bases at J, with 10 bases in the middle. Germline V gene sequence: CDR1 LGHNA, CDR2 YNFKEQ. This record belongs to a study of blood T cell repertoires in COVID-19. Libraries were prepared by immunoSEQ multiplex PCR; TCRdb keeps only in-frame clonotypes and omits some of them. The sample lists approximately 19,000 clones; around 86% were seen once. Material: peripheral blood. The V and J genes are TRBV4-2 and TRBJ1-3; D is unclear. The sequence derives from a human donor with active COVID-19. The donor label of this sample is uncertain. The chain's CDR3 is CASSQAYLSSGNTIYF. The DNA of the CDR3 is TGTGCCAGCAGCCAAGCGTACCTGAGCTCTGGAAACACCATATATTTT.